Each of the 14 T cell receptor beta chains below was sequenced from the same sample in a study of blood T cell repertoires in COVID-19. Sequenced by immunoSEQ multiplex PCR; TCRdb stores in-frame clones only, minus some. Of some 150,000 clones listed, about 85% are singletons. Source material: peripheral blood. The receptors derive from a woman in her 70s with acute or convalescent COVID-19.

The rearrangement uses TRBV24-1 and TRBJ1-2, with 7 positions matching TRBD1. The CDR3 extends over 15 amino acids. Germline-derived CDR1 and CDR2 are KGHDR and SFDVKD. With V trimmed by 6 bases and J by 0 bases, 6 bases remained unmatched. The CDR3 sequence is CATSQGERANYGYTF. For the CDR3, the DNA is TGTGCCACCAGTCAGGGGGAGCGAGCTAACTATGGCTACACCTTC.

The chain joins TRBV2 to TRBJ1-1; a weak D match, TRBD1 (5 bases). The CDR3 covers 14 residues. V lost 6 bases and J lost 0, with 11 bases in between. The V gene's germline CDR1 is SNHLY and CDR2 FYNNEI. The CDR3 bases are TGTGCCAGCAGGGACACTTTCATGAACACTGAAGCTTTCTTT. Translated: CASRDTFMNTEAFF.

The rearrangement links TRBV5-1 to TRBJ2-1; 7 bases align to TRBD2. There are 14 residues in the CDR3. V dropped 0 bases and J dropped 8; count of bases not matched to a gene: 5. Germline CDR1 SGHRS, CDR2 YFSETQ. The CDR3 sequence is CASSLGEGRDEQFF. The CDR3 nucleotides are TGCGCCAGCAGCTTGGGCGAGGGGAGGGATGAGCAGTTCTTC.

This clone was picked up a small number of times. V gene TRBV7-6 combines with J gene TRBJ1-4; maybe TRBD1 (5 bases). This CDR3 is 15 amino acids long. Germline CDR1 SGHVS, CDR2 FNYEAQ. V was cut by 2 bases and J by 3 bases, with 10 bases left in between. In nucleotides, the CDR3 is TGTGCCAGCAGCTTACTATCGGGGGCTAATGAAAAACTGTTTTTT. Its translation is CASSLLSGANEKLFF.

The chain couples TRBV5-1 to TRBJ2-1; 7 bases align to TRBD2. Germline-derived CDR1 and CDR2 are SGHRS and YFSETQ. J was trimmed by 5 bases and V by 1 base; bases with no gene match: 6. The CDR3 length is 15 residues. The CDR3 nucleotides read TGCGCCAGCAGCTTGTCGCTAGCGGTAAACAATGAGCAGTTCTTC. It specifies CASSLSLAVNNEQFF.

The genes are TRBV2 and TRBJ2-7; possibly TRBD2 for D (6 bases). The V and J ends lost 2 bases and 7 bases respectively, with 15 bases between them. CDR3 length: 14 amino acids. The germline CDR1 and CDR2 sequences are SNHLY and FYNNEI. DNA of the CDR3: TGTGCCAGCAGTGAAATTACGGGGGAAAGGGAGCAGTACTTC. Amino acid sequence: CASSEITGEREQYF.

This clone was observed a single time. The V and J genes are TRBV5-1 and TRBJ2-1; D gene uncertain. This CDR3 is 13 amino acids long. V was clipped by 0 bases and J by 9 bases, with 10 bases between them. From germline, CDR1 is SGHRS and CDR2 YFSETQ. For the CDR3, the DNA is TGCGCCAGCAGCTTGGCCGTGGCTGGTGAGCAGTTCTTC. The encoded protein is CASSLAVAGEQFF.

V gene TRBV5-6 combines with J gene TRBJ1-4, with 9 bases identical to TRBD1. The CDR3 contains 17 residues. Germline CDR1 reads SGHDT; CDR2 reads YYEEEE. V was pared by 3 bases and J by 0 bases, with 6 bases of the junction left unmatched. CDR3 in DNA: TGTGCCAGCAGCTACACAGGGGGCCCTACAACTAATGAAAAACTGTTTTTT. This codes for CASSYTGGPTTNEKLFF.

This chain links TRBV3-1 (or the pseudogene TRBV3-2) with TRBJ1-1, with 8 bases aligning to TRBD1. The length of the CDR3 is 15 residues. V gave up 4 bases and J gave up 5 bases; unmatched junction bases: 9. Germline CDR1 LGHDT, CDR2 YNNKEL (reference sequence). DNA for the CDR3: TGTGCCAGCAGCCGCCGACAGGGGTGGGGGACTGAAGCTTTCTTT. The encoded protein is CASSRRQGWGTEAFF.

The V gene is TRBV6-4, the J gene TRBJ2-1, with 8 bases identical to TRBD1. The junction had 17 bases not matched to a gene; V was cut back by 5 bases and J by 8 bases. This CDR3 is 17 amino acids long. Germline V gene sequence: CDR1 MRHNA, CDR2 SNTAGT. The CDR3 sequence is CASSQQGVNGRVDEQFF. The CDR3 DNA follows: TGTGCCAGCAGTCAACAGGGGGTGAACGGTAGGGTCGATGAGCAGTTCTTC.

The chain combines TRBV15 with TRBJ1-1, with 7 bases fitting TRBD1. Per germline, CDR1 LNHNV and CDR2 YYDKDF (reference sequence). This CDR3 contains 15 residues. Trimming at V came to 6 bases and at J to 1 base, leaving 8 bases not matched to a gene. CDR3 loop: CATSGRDRENTEAFF. In DNA form, the CDR3 reads TGTGCCACCAGTGGCCGGGACAGAGAGAACACTGAAGCTTTCTTT.

V gene TRBV29-1 combines with J gene TRBJ2-1, with a tentative D call TRBD2 (7 bases). Deletions cut 4 bases from V and 4 bases from J, with 14 bases between. This CDR3 is built from 14 residues. Germline V lookup: CDR1 SQVTM, CDR2 ANQGSEA. CDR3 nucleotides: TGCAGCGTTGCTGGGAGGGGGAGATACAATGAGCAGTTCTTC. It translates to CSVAGRGRYNEQFF.

CDR3 region: CASIVPGQGRQYGYTF. The DNA of the CDR3 is TGTGCCAGCATCGTTCCGGGACAGGGGCGCCAATATGGCTACACCTTC. The chain recombines TRBV6-4 with TRBJ1-2, with TRBD1 identical over 10 bases. Trimming at V came to 7 bases and at J to 5 bases, leaving 13 bases not matched to a gene. The CDR3 consists of 16 residues. Germline values: CDR1 MRHNA, CDR2 SNTAGT.

This chain links TRBV5-4 with TRBJ2-1, with 13 positions matching TRBD2. Germline CDR1 SGHNT, CDR2 YYREEE (reference sequence). Trimming removed 4 bases from V and 3 bases from J; junction bases left unmatched: 7. The CDR3 is 17 residues long. The CDR3 DNA reads as TGTGCCAGCAGCAAACCGGGACTAGCGGGGTTCTACAATGAGCAGTTCTTC. This gives the protein CASSKPGLAGFYNEQFF.